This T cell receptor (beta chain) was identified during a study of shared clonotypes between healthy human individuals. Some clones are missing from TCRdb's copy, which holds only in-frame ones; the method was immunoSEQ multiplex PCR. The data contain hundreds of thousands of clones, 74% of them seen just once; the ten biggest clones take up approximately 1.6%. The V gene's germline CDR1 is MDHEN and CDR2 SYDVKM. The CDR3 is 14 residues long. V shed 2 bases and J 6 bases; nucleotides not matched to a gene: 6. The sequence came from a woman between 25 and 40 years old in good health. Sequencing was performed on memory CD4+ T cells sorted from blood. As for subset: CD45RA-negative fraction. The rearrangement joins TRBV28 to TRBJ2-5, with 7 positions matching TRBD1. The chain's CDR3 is CASSLPRGRKTQYF. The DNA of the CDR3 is TGTGCCAGCAGTTTACCGAGGGGGCGGAAGACCCAGTACTTC.